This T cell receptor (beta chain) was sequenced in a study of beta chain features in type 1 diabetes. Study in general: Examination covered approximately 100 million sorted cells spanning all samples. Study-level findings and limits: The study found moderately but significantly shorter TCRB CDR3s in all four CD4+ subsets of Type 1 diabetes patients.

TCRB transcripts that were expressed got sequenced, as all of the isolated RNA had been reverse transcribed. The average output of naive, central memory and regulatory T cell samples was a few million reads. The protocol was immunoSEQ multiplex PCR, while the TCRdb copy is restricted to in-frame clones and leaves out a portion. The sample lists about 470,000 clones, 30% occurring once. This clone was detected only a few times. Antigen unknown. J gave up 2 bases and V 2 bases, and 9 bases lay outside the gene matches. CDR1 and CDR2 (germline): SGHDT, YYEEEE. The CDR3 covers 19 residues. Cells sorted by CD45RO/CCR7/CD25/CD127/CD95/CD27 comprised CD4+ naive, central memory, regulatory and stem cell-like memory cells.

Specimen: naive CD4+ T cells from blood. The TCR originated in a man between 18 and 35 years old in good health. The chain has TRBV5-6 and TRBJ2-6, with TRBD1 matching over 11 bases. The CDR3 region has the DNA TGTGCCAGCAGCTTACCCCGGACAGGGGGCGGTGCTGGGGCCAACGTCCTGACTTTC. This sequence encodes CASSLPRTGGGAGANVLTF.